The clone carrying this T cell receptor (beta chain) was counted many times. Its target is unknown. This sample was included in a study of T cells in Graves' hyperthyroidism and ophthalmopathy. Study-wide points: The majority of expanded thyroid clonotypes above 0.001 also appeared in blood.

Amplification of TCR beta CDR3 regions was performed using RNA transcripts as template. With the HTBI primer set, the TCR CDR3 went through a first round of RT-PCR. TCRdb ran MiXCR on the multiplex PCR reads and lists one entry per CDR3 protein. The sample includes fewer than 450,000 distinct CDR3 sequences, about 18% of them seen just once. Sequencing was done on a sample of blood. This sequence was found in a woman aged 25 to 39 with Graves' hyperthyroidism that later progressed to Graves' ophthalmopathy.

CDR3 bases: TGCAGTGCTAGAGAAGAGGCAGAAACCTACGAGCAGTACTTC. It translates to CSAREEAETYEQYF. This chain links TRBV20-1 with TRBJ2-7; D not resolved. The CDR3 runs 14 residues. Per the germline V gene, CDR1 is DFQATT and CDR2 is SNEGSKA (reference sequence). V dropped 0 bases and J dropped 2 bases, with 11 bases sitting between them.